These T cell receptor beta chains were read from a single sample in a study of T cell repertoires in cytomegalovirus infection. TCRdb processed the reads anew with MiXCR; each CDR3 protein has one entry. This table holds about 340,000 distinct CDR3 sequences, approximately 32% found once. The antigens for these receptors are not known. Sequencing used cultured PBMCs, obtained from culture after CMV antigen stimulation. Receptor source: a human donor in good health (CMV status not recorded). Some clones in this sample may be carry-over from other donors' samples. Each CDR3 is given with its conserved first and last residue. The D gene is left open where the match is weak. The size entry is marked missing in some rows and otherwise reads once, few, many or a size class.

cdr3_nt cdr3_aa j_call v_call clone_size d_call
TGTGCCAGCACCTCGGACAGGGGGCGAGAGACCCAGTACTTC CASTSDRGRETQYF TRBJ2-5 TRBV11-2 many TRBD1
TGTGCCAGCAGCCGGCCCGGGACTAGCGGGTTTCGGAGCTCCTACGAGCAGTACTTC CASSRPGTSGFRSSYEQYF TRBJ2-7 TRBV7-2 many TRBD2
TGTGCCAGCAGGGGAGGACTAGCGGGAGCTAATGAGCAGTTCTTC CASRGGLAGANEQFF TRBJ2-1 TRBV3-1 - TRBD2
TGTGCGCCCCCCCCCTACGAGCAGTACTTC CAPPPYEQYF TRBJ2-7 TRBV15 once -
TGTGCCAGCAGGTGGGCAGGGGGGCGTCAGCCCCAGCATTTT CASRWAGGRQPQHF TRBJ1-5 TRBV28 once TRBD1
TGTGCCAGCAGCCCGTGGACAGGGAGTGGAAACACCATATATTTT CASSPWTGSGNTIYF TRBJ1-3 TRBV28 few TRBD1
TGTGCCAGCAGCCTACTAGAGGGTGTAGATACGCAGTATTTT CASSLLEGVDTQYF TRBJ2-3 TRBV7-2 - -
TGTGCCAGCACCCCATGGGGACAGGGGACTGAAAAACTGTTTTTT CASTPWGQGTEKLFF TRBJ1-4 TRBV12-3/TRBV12-4 - TRBD1
TGTGCCAGCAGTTTAGAACAGCTAGTCACCTACGAGCAGTACTTC CASSLEQLVTYEQYF TRBJ2-7 TRBV12-3/TRBV12-4 - -
TGTGCCAGCAGCCGACCCGGGACAGGAGATTTTGAAGCTTTCTTT CASSRPGTGDFEAFF TRBJ1-1 TRBV28 once TRBD1
TGCAGTGCTAGAAAGGGTGATCAGCCCCAGCATTTT CSARKGDQPQHF TRBJ1-5 TRBV20-1 - -
TGTGCCAGCAGCGTAATCCCGGGGGTGATGGACACTGAAGCTTTCTTT CASSVIPGVMDTEAFF TRBJ1-1 TRBV9 - -
TGTGCCAGCAGCCAACATAACAGGGGGGGTGAAGCTTTCTTT CASSQHNRGGEAFF TRBJ1-1 TRBV3-1 - TRBD1
TGCGCCAGCAGCTCGGTACCCTTCGCAGGGCCTTTAGAGCAGTACTTC CASSSVPFAGPLEQYF TRBJ2-7 TRBV5-1 - -
TGCGCCAGCAGCTTCCGTTGGTCAGGACTAGCGACGGAGGGGACCGGGGAGCTGTTTTTT CASSFRWSGLATEGTGELFF TRBJ2-2 TRBV5-1 - TRBD2
TGTGCCAGCAGTTTAGTCATAGGGACTAGCGGGAGAGATGAGCAGTTCTTC CASSLVIGTSGRDEQFF TRBJ2-1 TRBV28 - TRBD2
TGTGCCACTAGCGGGAGGGGTTACGAGCAGTACTTC CATSGRGYEQYF TRBJ2-7 TRBV7-2 few TRBD2
TGCAGTGCTAAGCGGGACAGGGGGCCGAACACCGGGGAGCTGTTTTTT CSAKRDRGPNTGELFF TRBJ2-2 TRBV20-1 - TRBD1
TGTGCCAGCAGCTATTCCGGGGGGGGAGAGACCCAGTACTTC CASSYSGGGETQYF TRBJ2-5 TRBV11-2 few TRBD2
TGTGCCAGCAGTGTCCACCGGGAAAGGCAGTTCTTC CASSVHRERQFF TRBJ2-1 TRBV2 - -
TGTGCCAGCAGTAGGGGGGCTAGCGGGCTCACAGATACGCAGTATTTT CASSRGASGLTDTQYF TRBJ2-3 TRBV28 - TRBD2
TGTGCCTGGAAAGCGGGAGGGCAAGAGACCCAGTACTTC CAWKAGGQETQYF TRBJ2-5 TRBV30 - TRBD2
TGTGCCAGCAGTTTACCCTCCGGGGCGGGGGGGCGTAGTGAGCAGTTCTTC CASSLPSGAGGRSEQFF TRBJ2-1 TRBV28 few TRBD2
TGTGCCAGCAGTCCTCCGGCAGGGGTAACGGGGGAGCAGTACTTC CASSPPAGVTGEQYF TRBJ2-7 TRBV28 - -
TGTGCCAGCAGTTTGATGGGACAGGCGGACTATGGCTACACCTTC CASSLMGQADYGYTF TRBJ1-2 TRBV28 - TRBD1
TGTGCCAGCAGCGCAACCTCTGACACAGATACGCAGTATTTT CASSATSDTDTQYF TRBJ2-3 TRBV7-2 - -
TGTGCCAGTACCATCGGGCGGAGGGGCGATGAGCAGTTCTTC CASTIGRRGDEQFF TRBJ2-1 TRBV19 - -
TGCGCCAGCAGCGAGGACAGGGTAAACTATGGCTACACCTTC CASSEDRVNYGYTF TRBJ1-2 TRBV5-1 - TRBD1
TGTGCCAGCAGTCCGACAGTAAACTATGGCTACACCTTC CASSPTVNYGYTF TRBJ1-2 TRBV7-2 many -
TGTGCCAGCAGTTTTAGACTAGCGGGATCCTACAATGAGCAGTTCTTC CASSFRLAGSYNEQFF TRBJ2-1 TRBV5-4 - TRBD2
TGTGCCAGTAGTGTATCTCGGGCTACTGAAGCTTTCTTT CASSVSRATEAFF TRBJ1-1 TRBV19 - -
TGTGCCAGCAGTGAAGGGGCGGCTAGGGAGACCCAGTACTTC CASSEGAARETQYF TRBJ2-5 TRBV6-1 - -
TGTGCCACCAGTGGGACAGGGGGCGGTGGGGCCGATCAGCCCCAGCATTTT CATSGTGGGGADQPQHF TRBJ1-5 TRBV10-3 many TRBD1
TGTGCCAGCAGTGGACAGGGGGGTGCCTACAATGAGCAGTTCTTC CASSGQGGAYNEQFF TRBJ2-1 TRBV2 few TRBD1
TGTGCCAGCAGTTACTCACTGGGACTAACCTACGAGCAGTACTTC CASSYSLGLTYEQYF TRBJ2-7 TRBV6-5 few TRBD2
TGTGCCAGCAGCACTTGGACTAGCGGGGGCCCCTCAAGGGATAGGCAGTATTTT CASSTWTSGGPSRDRQYF TRBJ2-3 TRBV11-2 - TRBD2
TGTGCCAGCAGCCCTCGTATCGGACAGAGTTATAACTATGGCTACACCTTC CASSPRIGQSYNYGYTF TRBJ1-2 TRBV11-2 - -
TGTGCCAGCAGTCGGGAGTACGAGCAGTACTTC CASSREYEQYF TRBJ2-7 TRBV28 many -
TGTGCCAGCACCCGGTCACTAGCCGGGGTTCATGAGCAGTTCTTC CASTRSLAGVHEQFF TRBJ2-1 TRBV6-2/TRBV6-3 - -
TGTGCCACCAGCAGCCCCCCGGGGGAAGCTTTCTTT CATSSPPGEAFF TRBJ1-1 TRBV15 - -